The T cell receptor beta chain described here comes from a study of T cells in Graves' hyperthyroidism and ophthalmopathy. Amplified TCR beta CDR3 regions came from RNA transcripts. When the TCR CDR3 underwent first-round RT-PCR, the HTBI primer set was used. TCRdb passed the multiplex PCR reads through MiXCR, listing each CDR3 protein once. The repertoire holds fewer than 650,000 distinct CDR3 sequences, with about 46% as singletons. This CDR3 is 14 amino acids long. CDR1 and CDR2 (germline): SQVTM, ANQGSEA. J gave up 7 bases and V 6 bases, and 13 bases lay outside the gene matches. The receptor comes from an adult woman with Graves' disease, either hyperthyroidism or ophthalmopathy (not recorded which). The J gene is TRBJ2-7, the V gene TRBV29-1, with TRBD1 matching 9 bases. Sequencing input: peripheral blood or thyroid tissue (not recorded which). Written as DNA, the CDR3 is TGCAGCGTGGTGGGACAGGGAACCTACAATGAGCAGTACTTC. This encodes CSVVGQGTYNEQYF.